Listed here are 11 T cell receptor beta chains from one sample, sequenced in a study of OX40 agonist ivuxolimab in advanced cancers. Clones were sequenced by immunoSEQ multiplex PCR, and TCRdb holds only the in-frame ones, with some missing. The table shows around 85,000 clones, with under 95% occurring only once. Sequences were derived from CD4+ or CD8+ T cells sorted from blood, sampled in a trial of the OX40 agonist ivuxolimab. Every receptor here comes from an adult with an advanced solid tumor such as melanoma, head and neck, liver or kidney cancer.

CDR3 protein: CASSLVLWRDEASETQYF. The CDR3 DNA sequence: TGTGCCAGCAGCTTAGTTTTGTGGCGGGATGAAGCGTCGGAGACCCAGTACTTC. The chain links TRBV7-2 to TRBJ2-5; a weak D match, TRBD2 (6 bases). CDR1 is SGHTA and CDR2 is FQGNSA in the germline V gene. The CDR3 length is 18 residues. V dropped 1 base and J dropped 5 bases, with 23 bases sitting between them.

Worth noting for this clone: Germline is not matched at one junction end, which may reflect a read error. V is TRBV2 and J is TRBJ1-5; 9 bases line up with TRBD1. Germline V gene data show CDR1 as SNHLY and CDR2 as FYNNEI. The CDR3 totals 13 residues. The DNA for the CDR3 is TGTGCCAGCAGCGAAGGACAGGGGCAGCCCCAGCATTTT. As protein: CASSEGQGQPQHF.

CDR3 nucleotides: TGTGCCAGCAGAAGGGGATCCTTTGAGACCCAGTACTTC. This gives the protein CASRRGSFETQYF. This rearrangement joins TRBV2 to TRBJ2-5; tentative D call: TRBD1 (5 bases). V lost 6 bases to trimming and J lost 5 bases, with 13 bases between them. The CDR3 consists of 13 residues. Germline loops: CDR1 SNHLY, CDR2 FYNNEI.

The chain is built from TRBV7-2 and TRBJ2-1; 11 nucleotides align to TRBD1. The CDR3 is 15 residues long. V was clipped by 4 bases and J by 7 bases; unmatched bases: 6. Germline assignment: CDR1 SGHTA and CDR2 FQGNSA. CDR3 DNA sequence: TGTGCCAGCAGCTGGGGGACAGGGGGAGGTAATGAGCAGTTCTTC. It yields the protein CASSWGTGGGNEQFF.

The genes are TRBV28 and TRBJ1-2, with no clear D. The germline gives CDR1 MDHEN, CDR2 SYDVKM. The CDR3 totals 13 residues. The V gene lost 6 bases and the J gene lost 0 bases, with 8 bases spanning the gap. The chain's CDR3 is CASRPGSNYGYTF. The DNA of the CDR3 is TGTGCCAGCAGGCCAGGCTCTAACTATGGCTACACCTTC.

The chain combines TRBV28 with TRBJ1-5, with D unresolved. Per the germline V gene, CDR1 is MDHEN and CDR2 is SYDVKM. The V gene lost 6 bases and the J gene lost 9 bases, with 12 bases spanning the gap. The CDR3 has 12 residues. CDR3 in amino acids: CASRPALSPQHF. The CDR3, as DNA: TGTGCCAGCAGGCCTGCCTTATCGCCCCAGCATTTT.

This chain uses TRBV7-9 with TRBJ2-1; the D gene is possibly TRBD1 (7 bases). There are 14 residues in the CDR3. Trimming stripped 3 bases from V and 6 bases from J, with 12 bases between. CDR1 and CDR2 (germline): SEHNR, FQNEAQ (reference sequence). DNA for the CDR3: TGTGCCAGCAGCTTCTACAGGGGAGGCAATGAGCAGTTCTTC. Protein sequence: CASSFYRGGNEQFF.

V gene TRBV11-3 combines with J gene TRBJ1-2; 7 bases map to TRBD1. This CDR3 contains 15 residues. The germline V gene encodes CDR1 SGHNT and CDR2 YENEEA. The V and J ends lost 2 bases and 4 bases, in that order; junction bases with no gene match: 7. The CDR3 loop reads CASSLQGGHLYGYTF. Here the CDR3 DNA reads TGTGCCAGCAGCTTACAGGGGGGACACCTCTATGGCTACACCTTC. The whole variable domain, filled in from reference TRBV11-3 and TRBJ1-2, reads EAGVVQSPRYKIIEKKQPVAFWCNPISGHNTLYWYLQNLGQGPELLIRYENEEAVDDSQLPKDRFSAERLKGVDSTLKIQPAELGDSAVYLCASSLQGGHLYGYTFGSGTRLTVV.

The J gene is TRBJ2-7, the V gene TRBV10-2; D unclear. The V and J ends lost 7 bases and 7 bases respectively, with 17 bases between them. Germline lookup yields CDR1 WSHSY and CDR2 SAAADI. The CDR3 covers 13 residues. CDR3 in amino acids: CASKDPTIGEQYF. CDR3 nucleotides: TGCGCCAGCAAGGACCCTACGATTGGGGAGCAGTACTTC.

The rearrangement links TRBV2 to TRBJ1-5; the match to TRBD1 covers 7 bases. The germline V gene has CDR1 SNHLY and CDR2 FYNNEI. There are 14 residues in the CDR3. Trimming cost V 7 bases and J 5 bases; bases outside gene matches: 8. The CDR3 DNA reads as TGTGCCAGCACCCTCACAGGGGCTTATCAGCCCCAGCATTTT. Translation: CASTLTGAYQPQHF. Full variable domain (outside the CDR3, taken from reference TRBV2 and TRBJ1-5): EPEVTQTPSHQVTQMGQEVILRCVPISNHLYFYWYRQILGQKVEFLVSFYNNEISEKSEIFDDQFSVERPDGSNFTLKIRSTKLEDSAMYFCASTLTGAYQPQHFGDGTRLSIL.

V usage is TRBV18 and J usage is TRBJ2-1; 10 positions agree with TRBD1. V shed 4 bases, J shed 4 bases, and the junction held 4 bases outside the gene matches. The CDR3 contains 15 residues. Germline CDR1 and CDR2: KGHSH and LQKENI. The CDR3 DNA reads as TGTGCCAGCTCACGTCCGGGACAGGGGTACAATGAGCAGTTCTTC. This encodes CASSRPGQGYNEQFF.